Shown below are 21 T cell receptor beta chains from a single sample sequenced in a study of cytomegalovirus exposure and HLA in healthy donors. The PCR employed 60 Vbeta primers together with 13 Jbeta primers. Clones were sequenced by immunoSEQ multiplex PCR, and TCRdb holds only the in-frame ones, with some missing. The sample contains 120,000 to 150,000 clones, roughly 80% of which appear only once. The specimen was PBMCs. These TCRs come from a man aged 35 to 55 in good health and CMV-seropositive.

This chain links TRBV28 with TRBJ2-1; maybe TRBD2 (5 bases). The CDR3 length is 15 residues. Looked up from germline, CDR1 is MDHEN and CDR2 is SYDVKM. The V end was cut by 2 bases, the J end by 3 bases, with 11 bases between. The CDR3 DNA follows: TGTGCCAGCAGTTTACGAGCGGAGTTCTACAATGAGCAGTTCTTC. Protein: CASSLRAEFYNEQFF.

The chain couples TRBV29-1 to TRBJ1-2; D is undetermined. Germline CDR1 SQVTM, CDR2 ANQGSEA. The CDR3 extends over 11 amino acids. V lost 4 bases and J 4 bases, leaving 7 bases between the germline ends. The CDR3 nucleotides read TGCAGCGTTGGGGCCACCTATGGCTACACCTTC. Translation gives CSVGATYGYTF.

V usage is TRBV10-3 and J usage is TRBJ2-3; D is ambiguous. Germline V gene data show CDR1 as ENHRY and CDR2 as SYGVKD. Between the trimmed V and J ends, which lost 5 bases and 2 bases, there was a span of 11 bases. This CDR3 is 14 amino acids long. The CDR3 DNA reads TGTGCCATCAGTTTTGGAGCGTCCACAGATACGCAGTATTTT. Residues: CAISFGASTDTQYF.

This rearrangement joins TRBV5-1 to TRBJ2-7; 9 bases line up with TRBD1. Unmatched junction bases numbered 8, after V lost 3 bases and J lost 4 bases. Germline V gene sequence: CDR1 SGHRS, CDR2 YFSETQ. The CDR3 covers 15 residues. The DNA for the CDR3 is TGCGCCAGCAGCTATTCACCGGGGACAGGGTACGAGCAGTACTTC. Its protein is CASSYSPGTGYEQYF.

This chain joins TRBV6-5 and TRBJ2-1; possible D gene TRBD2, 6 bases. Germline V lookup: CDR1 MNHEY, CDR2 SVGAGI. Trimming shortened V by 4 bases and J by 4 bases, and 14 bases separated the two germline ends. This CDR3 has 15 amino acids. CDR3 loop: CASSSTGVSYNEQFF. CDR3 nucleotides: TGTGCCAGCAGTTCAACGGGGGTCTCATACAATGAGCAGTTCTTC.

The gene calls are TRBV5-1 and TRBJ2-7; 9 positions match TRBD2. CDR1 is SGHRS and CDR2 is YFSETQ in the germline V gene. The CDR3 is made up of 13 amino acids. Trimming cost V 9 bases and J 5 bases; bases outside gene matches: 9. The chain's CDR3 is CATKLAGTHEQYF. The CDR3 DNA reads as TGCGCCACCAAACTAGCGGGTACGCACGAGCAGTACTTC.

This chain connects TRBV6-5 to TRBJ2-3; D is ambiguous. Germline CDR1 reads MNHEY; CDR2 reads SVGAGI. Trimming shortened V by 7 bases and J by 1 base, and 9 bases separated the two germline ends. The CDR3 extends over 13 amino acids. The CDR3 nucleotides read TGTGCCAGCACCCAGGCCCGCACAGATACGCAGTATTTT. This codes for CASTQARTDTQYF.

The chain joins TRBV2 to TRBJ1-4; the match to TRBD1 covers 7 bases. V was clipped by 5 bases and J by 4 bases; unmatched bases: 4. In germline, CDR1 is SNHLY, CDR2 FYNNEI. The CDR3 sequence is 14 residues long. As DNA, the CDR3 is TGTGCCAGCAGTCTGACAGGGCTTAATGAAAAACTGTTTTTT. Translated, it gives CASSLTGLNEKLFF.

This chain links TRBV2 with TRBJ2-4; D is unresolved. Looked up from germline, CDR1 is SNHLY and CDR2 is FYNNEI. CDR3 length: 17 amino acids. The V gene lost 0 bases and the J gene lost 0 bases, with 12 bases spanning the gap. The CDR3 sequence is CASSEAIHIIAKNIQYF. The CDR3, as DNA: TGTGCCAGCAGTGAAGCAATTCACATAATAGCCAAAAACATTCAGTACTTC.

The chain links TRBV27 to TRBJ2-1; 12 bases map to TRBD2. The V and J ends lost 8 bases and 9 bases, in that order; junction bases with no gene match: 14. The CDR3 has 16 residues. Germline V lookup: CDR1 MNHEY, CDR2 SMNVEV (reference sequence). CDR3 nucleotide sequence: TGTGCCAGCGCTTATTTACTAGCGGGAGGCCAGGGTGAGCAGTTCTTC. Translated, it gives CASAYLLAGGQGEQFF.

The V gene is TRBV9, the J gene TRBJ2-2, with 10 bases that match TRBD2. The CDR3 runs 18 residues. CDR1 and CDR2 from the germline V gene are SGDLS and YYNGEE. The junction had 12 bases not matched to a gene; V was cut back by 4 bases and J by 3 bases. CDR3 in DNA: TGTGCCAGCAGCCCTCGACAGCCCGGGACTAGCGACACCGGGGAGCTGTTTTTT. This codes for CASSPRQPGTSDTGELFF.

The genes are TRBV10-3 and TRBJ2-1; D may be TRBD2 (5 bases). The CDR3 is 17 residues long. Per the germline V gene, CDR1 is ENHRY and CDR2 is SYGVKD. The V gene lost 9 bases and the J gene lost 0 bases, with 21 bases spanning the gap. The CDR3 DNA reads TGTGCCATTACCAATCTAGCTGGCGCTAGCTCCTACAATGAGCAGTTCTTC. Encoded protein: CAITNLAGASSYNEQFF.

The CDR3, as DNA: TGTGCCAGCAGTTTAGGGGGGGCATCGGGTGAGCAGTTCTTC. This encodes CASSLGGASGEQFF. The chain combines TRBV28 with TRBJ2-1; D might be TRBD2 (7 bases). This CDR3 has 14 amino acids. Germline values: CDR1 MDHEN, CDR2 SYDVKM. Trimming pared 2 bases from V and 9 bases from J, leaving 14 bases between.

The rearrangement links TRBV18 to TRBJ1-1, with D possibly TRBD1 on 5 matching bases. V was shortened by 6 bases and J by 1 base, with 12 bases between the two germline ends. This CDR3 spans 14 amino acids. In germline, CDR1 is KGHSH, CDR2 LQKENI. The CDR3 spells CASSEGLKNTEAFF. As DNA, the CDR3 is TGTGCCAGCTCGGAGGGGCTAAAGAACACTGAAGCTTTCTTT.

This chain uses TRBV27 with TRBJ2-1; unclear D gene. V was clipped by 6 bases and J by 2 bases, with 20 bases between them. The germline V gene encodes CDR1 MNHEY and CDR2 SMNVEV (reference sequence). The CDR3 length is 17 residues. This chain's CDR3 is CASSHSSRRRPYNEQFF. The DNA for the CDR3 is TGTGCCAGCAGCCATTCCTCGCGGAGAAGGCCCTACAATGAGCAGTTCTTC.

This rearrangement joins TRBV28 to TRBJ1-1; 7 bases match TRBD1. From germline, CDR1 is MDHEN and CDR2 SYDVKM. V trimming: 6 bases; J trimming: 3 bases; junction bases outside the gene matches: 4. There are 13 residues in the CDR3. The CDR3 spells CASRGQGDTEAFF. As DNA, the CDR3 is TGTGCCAGCAGGGGCCAGGGGGACACTGAAGCTTTCTTT.

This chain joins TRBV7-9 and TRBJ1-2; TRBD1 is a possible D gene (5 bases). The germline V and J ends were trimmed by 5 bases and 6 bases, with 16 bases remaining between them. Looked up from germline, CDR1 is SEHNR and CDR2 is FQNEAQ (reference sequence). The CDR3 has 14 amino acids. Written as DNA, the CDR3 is TGTGCCAGCAGCCAGATCCAGGGAGGGGATGGCTACACCTTC. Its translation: CASSQIQGGDGYTF.

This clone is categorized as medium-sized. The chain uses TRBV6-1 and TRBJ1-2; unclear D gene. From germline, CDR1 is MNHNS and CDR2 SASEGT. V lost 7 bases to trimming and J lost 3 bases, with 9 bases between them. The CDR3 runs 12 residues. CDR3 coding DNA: TGTGCCAGCACGCGGGGTTACTATGGCTACACCTTC. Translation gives CASTRGYYGYTF.

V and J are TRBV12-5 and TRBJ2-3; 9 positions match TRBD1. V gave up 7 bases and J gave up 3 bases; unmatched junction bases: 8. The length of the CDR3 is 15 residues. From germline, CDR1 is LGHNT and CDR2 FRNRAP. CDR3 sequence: CASVKQGARTDTQYF. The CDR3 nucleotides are TGTGCTAGTGTTAAACAGGGGGCGCGGACAGATACGCAGTATTTT.

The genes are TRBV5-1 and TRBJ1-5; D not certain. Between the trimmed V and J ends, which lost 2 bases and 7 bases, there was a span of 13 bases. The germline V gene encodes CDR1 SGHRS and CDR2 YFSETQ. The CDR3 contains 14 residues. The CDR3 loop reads CASSFGLIGQPQHF. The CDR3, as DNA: TGCGCCAGCAGCTTCGGGTTAATTGGGCAGCCCCAGCATTTT. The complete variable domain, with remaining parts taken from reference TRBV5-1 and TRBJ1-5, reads KAGVTQTPRYLIKTRGQQVTLSCSPISGHRSVSWYQQTPGQGLQFLFEYFSETQRNKGNFPGRFSGRQFSNSRSEMNVSTLELGDSALYLCASSFGLIGQPQHFGDGTRLSIL.

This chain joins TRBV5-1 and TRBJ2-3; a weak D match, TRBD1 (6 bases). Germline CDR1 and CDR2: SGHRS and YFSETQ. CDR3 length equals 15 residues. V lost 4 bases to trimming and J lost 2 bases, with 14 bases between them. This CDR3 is CASSNPGVDTDTQYF. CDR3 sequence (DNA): TGCGCCAGCAGCAACCCAGGGGTGGACACAGATACGCAGTATTTT.